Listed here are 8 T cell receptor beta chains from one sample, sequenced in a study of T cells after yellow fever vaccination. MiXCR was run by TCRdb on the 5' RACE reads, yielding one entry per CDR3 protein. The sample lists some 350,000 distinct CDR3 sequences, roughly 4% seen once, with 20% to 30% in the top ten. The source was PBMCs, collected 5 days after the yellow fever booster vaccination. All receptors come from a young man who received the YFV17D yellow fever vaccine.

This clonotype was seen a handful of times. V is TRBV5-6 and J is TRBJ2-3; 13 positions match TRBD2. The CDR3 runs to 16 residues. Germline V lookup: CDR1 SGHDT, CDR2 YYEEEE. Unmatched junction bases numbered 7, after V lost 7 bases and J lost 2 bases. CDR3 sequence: CASRLAGGYSTDTQYF. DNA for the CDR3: TGTGCCAGCCGACTAGCGGGGGGATACTCCACAGATACGCAGTATTTT.

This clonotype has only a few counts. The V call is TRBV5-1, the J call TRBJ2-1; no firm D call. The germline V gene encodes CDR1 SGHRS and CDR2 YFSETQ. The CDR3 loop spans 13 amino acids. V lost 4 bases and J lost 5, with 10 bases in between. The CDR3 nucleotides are TGCGCCAGCAGCCCCCCCCCTGACAATGAGCAGTTCTTC. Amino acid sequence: CASSPPPDNEQFF.

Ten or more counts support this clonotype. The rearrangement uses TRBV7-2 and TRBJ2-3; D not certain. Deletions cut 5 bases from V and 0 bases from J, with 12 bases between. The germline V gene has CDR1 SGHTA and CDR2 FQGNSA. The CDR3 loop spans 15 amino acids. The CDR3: CASSDSRSSTDTQYF. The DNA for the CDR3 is TGTGCCAGCAGCGATAGCAGATCTAGCACAGATACGCAGTATTTT.

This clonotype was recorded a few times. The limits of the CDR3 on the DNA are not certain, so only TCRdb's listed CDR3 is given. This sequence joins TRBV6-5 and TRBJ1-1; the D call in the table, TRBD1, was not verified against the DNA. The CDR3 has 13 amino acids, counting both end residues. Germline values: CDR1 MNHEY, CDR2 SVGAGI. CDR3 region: CASSSSGIGEAFF.

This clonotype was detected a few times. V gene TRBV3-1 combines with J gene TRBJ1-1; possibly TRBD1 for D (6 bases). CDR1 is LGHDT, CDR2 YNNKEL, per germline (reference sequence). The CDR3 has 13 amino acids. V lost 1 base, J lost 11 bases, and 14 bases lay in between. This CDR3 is CASSQAHGGHAFF. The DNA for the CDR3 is TGTGCCAGCAGCCAAGCCCACGGGGGCCACGCTTTCTTT.

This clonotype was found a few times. For the CDR3, the DNA is TGTGCCAGCTCACCACCGGCTAGCGGGGGGGGAAATGAGCAGTTCTTC. Translating gives CASSPPASGGGNEQFF. V usage is TRBV18 and J usage is TRBJ2-1; 12 nucleotides line up with TRBD2. With 0 bases clipped from V and 7 bases from J, the junction kept 4 bases outside the gene matches. The V gene's germline CDR1 is KGHSH and CDR2 LQKENI. The CDR3 runs 16 residues.

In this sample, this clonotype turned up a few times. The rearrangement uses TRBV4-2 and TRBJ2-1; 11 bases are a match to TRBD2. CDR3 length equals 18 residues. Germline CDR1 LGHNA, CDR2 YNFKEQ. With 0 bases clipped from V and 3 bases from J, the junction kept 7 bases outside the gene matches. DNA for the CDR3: TGTGCCAGCAGCCAAGATGCGTTTCTAGCGGGGGGCTACAATGAGCAGTTCTTC. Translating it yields CASSQDAFLAGGYNEQFF.

The chain's CDR3 is CATPGLAGGREQYV. The DNA of the CDR3 is TGTGCCACCCCGGGACTAGCGGGGGGGCGCGAGCAGTACGTC. The chain is built from TRBV2 and TRBJ2-7, with TRBD2 matching 16 bases. V trimming: 10 bases; J trimming: 6 bases; junction bases outside the gene matches: 6. Germline V gene data show CDR1 as SNHLY and CDR2 as FYNNEI. The CDR3 length is 14 residues.